These 6 T cell receptor beta chains were all obtained from the same sample, sequenced in a study of blood T cell repertoires in COVID-19. Libraries were prepared by immunoSEQ multiplex PCR; TCRdb keeps only in-frame clonotypes and omits some of them. The sample lists over 90,000 clones, about 90% occurring once. Sequenced: peripheral blood. These receptors were collected from a human donor in a cohort sampled during active COVID-19.

This chain links TRBV3-1 (or the pseudogene TRBV3-2) with TRBJ2-3; TRBD2 matches 9 bases. Germline V gene sequence: CDR1 LGHDT, CDR2 YNNKEL (reference sequence). The CDR3 spans 15 residues. After removal of 2 bases from V and 4 bases from J, the junction contained 4 bases not matched to a gene. In DNA form, the CDR3 reads TGTGCCAGCAGCCAATACAGCGGGGGGCCAGATACGCAGTATTTT. Protein product: CASSQYSGGPDTQYF.

This chain joins TRBV7-2 and TRBJ1-1; the match to TRBD1 covers 11 bases. The CDR3 loop spans 17 amino acids. Trimming cost V 6 bases and J 0 bases; bases outside gene matches: 9. Germline assignment: CDR1 SGHTA and CDR2 FQGNSA. The CDR3 protein is CASSWTGGTTMNTEAFF. CDR3 coding DNA: TGTGCCAGCAGTTGGACAGGGGGCACAACTATGAACACTGAAGCTTTCTTT.

J is TRBJ1-2 and V is TRBV18; D perhaps matches TRBD1 (6 bases). Trimming stripped 2 bases from V and 4 bases from J, with 11 bases between. Germline loops: CDR1 KGHSH, CDR2 LQKENI. CDR3 length equals 14 residues. The CDR3 DNA reads TGTGCCAGCTCACCAGGGGGCGCAGGCTATGGCTACACCTTC. Its protein is CASSPGGAGYGYTF.

The chain has TRBV11-3 and TRBJ2-7; TRBD2 is a possible D gene (5 bases). The CDR3 extends over 14 amino acids. Germline assignment: CDR1 SGHNT and CDR2 YENEEA. Trimming left V 5 bases short and J 0 bases short, with 11 bases between. The CDR3 region is CASSPGGSSYEQYF. DNA of the CDR3: TGTGCCAGCAGCCCCGGAGGCAGCTCCTACGAGCAGTACTTC.

The chain has TRBV10-2 and TRBJ2-1, with TRBD2 identical over 16 bases. The CDR3 runs to 19 residues. After removal of 6 bases from V and 3 bases from J, the junction contained 11 bases not matched to a gene. CDR1 and CDR2 (germline): WSHSY, SAAADI. The CDR3 is CASRLVGLAGGGRYNEQFF. The CDR3 DNA reads TGCGCCAGCAGATTAGTGGGACTAGCGGGGGGGGGTCGCTACAATGAGCAGTTCTTC.

This clone came up once. The gene calls are TRBV19 and TRBJ1-1; D remains ambiguous. Trimming left V 3 bases short and J 2 bases short, with 7 bases between. The V gene's germline CDR1 is LNHDA and CDR2 SQIVND (reference sequence). The CDR3 loop spans 13 amino acids. DNA for the CDR3: TGTGCCAGTAGTATTGACTATAACACTGAAGCTTTCTTT. Protein: CASSIDYNTEAFF.